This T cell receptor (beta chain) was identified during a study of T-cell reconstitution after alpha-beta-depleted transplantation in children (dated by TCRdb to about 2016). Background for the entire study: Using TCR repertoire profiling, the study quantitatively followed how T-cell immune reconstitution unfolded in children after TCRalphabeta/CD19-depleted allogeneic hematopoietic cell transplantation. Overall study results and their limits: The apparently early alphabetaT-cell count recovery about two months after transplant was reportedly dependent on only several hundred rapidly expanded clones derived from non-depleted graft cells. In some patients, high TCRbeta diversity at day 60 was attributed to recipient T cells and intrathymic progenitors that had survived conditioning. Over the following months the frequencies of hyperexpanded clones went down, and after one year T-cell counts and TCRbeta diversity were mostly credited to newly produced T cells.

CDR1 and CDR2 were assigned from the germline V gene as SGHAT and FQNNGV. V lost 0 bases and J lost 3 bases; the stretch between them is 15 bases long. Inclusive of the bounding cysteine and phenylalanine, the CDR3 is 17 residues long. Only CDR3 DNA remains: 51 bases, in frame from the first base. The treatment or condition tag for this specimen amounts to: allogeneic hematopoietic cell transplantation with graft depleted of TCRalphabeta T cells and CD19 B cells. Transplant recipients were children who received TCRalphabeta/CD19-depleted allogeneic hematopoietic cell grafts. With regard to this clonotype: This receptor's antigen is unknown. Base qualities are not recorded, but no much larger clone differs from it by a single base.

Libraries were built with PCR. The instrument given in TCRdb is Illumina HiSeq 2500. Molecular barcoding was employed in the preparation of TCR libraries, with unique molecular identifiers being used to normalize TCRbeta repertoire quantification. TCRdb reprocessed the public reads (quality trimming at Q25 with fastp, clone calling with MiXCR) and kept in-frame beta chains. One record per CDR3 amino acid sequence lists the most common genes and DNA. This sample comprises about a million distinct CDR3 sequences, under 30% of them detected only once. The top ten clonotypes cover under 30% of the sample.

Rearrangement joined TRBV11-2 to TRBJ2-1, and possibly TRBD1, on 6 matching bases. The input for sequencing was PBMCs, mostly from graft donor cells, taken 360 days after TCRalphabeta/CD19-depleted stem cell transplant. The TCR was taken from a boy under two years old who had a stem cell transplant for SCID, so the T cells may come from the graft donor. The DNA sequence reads TGTGCCAGCAGCTTAGAGGGGGCCGTCGATCTCTACAATGAGCAGTTCTTC. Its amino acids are CASSLEGAVDLYNEQFF.